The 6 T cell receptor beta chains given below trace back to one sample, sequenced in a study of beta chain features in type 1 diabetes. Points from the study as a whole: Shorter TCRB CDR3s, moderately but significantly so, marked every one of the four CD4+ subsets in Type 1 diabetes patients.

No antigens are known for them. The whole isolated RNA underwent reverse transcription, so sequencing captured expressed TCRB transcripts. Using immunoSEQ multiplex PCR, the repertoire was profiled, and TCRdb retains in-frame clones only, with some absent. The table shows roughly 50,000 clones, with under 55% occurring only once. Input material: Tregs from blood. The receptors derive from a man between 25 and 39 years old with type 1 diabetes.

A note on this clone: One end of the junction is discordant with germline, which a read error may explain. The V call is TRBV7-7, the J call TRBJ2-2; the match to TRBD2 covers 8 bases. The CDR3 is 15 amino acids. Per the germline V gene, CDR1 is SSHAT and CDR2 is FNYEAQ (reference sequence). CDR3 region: CASSLGAGDTGELFF. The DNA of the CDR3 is TGTGCTAGCAGCTTAGGAGCGGGGGACACCGGGGAGCTGTTTTTT.

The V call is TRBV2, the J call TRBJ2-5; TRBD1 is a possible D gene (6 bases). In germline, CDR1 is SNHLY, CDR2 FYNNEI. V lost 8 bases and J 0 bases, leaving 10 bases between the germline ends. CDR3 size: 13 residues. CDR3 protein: CASGRDNQETQYF. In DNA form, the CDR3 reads TGTGCCAGCGGCCGGGACAACCAAGAGACCCAGTACTTC.

CDR3 coding DNA: TGTGCCAGCTCACCAAACAGGGGCGAGACTGAAGCTTTCTTT. Amino acids: CASSPNRGETEAFF. The chain employs TRBV18 and TRBJ1-1, with 7 positions matching TRBD1. The CDR3 is 14 amino acids. J lost 5 bases, V lost 2 bases, and 5 bases had no gene match. The germline gives CDR1 KGHSH, CDR2 LQKENI.

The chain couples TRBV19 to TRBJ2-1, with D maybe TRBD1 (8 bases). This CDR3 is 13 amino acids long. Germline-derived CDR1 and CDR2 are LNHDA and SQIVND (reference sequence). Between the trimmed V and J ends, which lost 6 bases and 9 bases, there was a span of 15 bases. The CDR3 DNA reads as TGTGCCAGTAGAACAGGGGGGACTACTGAGCAGTTCTTC. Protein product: CASRTGGTTEQFF.

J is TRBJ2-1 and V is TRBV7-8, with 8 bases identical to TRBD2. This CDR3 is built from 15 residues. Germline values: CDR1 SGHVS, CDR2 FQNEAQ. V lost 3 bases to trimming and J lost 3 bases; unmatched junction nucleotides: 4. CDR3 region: CASSFNSGDYNEQFF. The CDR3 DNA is TGTGCCAGCAGCTTCAATAGCGGGGACTACAATGAGCAGTTCTTC. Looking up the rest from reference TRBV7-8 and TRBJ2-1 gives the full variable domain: GAGVSQSPRYKVAKRGQDVALRCDPISGHVSLFWYQQALGQGPEFLTYFQNEAQLDKSGLPSDRFFAERPEGSVSTLKIQRTQQEDSAVYLCASSFNSGDYNEQFFGPGTRLTVL.

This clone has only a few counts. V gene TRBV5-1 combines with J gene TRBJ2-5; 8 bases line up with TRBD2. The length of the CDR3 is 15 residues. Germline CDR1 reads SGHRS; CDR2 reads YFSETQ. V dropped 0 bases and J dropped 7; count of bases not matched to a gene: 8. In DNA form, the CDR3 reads TGCGCCAGCAGCTTGGACACTAGCGGAGCCGTGACCCAGTACTTC. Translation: CASSLDTSGAVTQYF.